The 6 T cell receptor beta chains reported below all come from one sample, sequenced in a study of cytomegalovirus exposure and HLA in healthy donors. PCR was performed using 60 Vbeta and 13 Jbeta primers. The assay was immunoSEQ multiplex PCR, and TCRdb's table has in-frame clones only and misses some. The sample carries 130,000 or so clones, just under 80% recorded once. Sequenced sample: PBMCs. The source is a male donor in good health and CMV-seronegative.

The J gene is TRBJ1-2, the V gene TRBV7-2; a weak D match, TRBD1 (6 bases). The CDR3 spans 14 residues. Germline lookup yields CDR1 SGHTA and CDR2 FQGNSA. V lost 4 bases and J 4 bases, leaving 13 bases between the germline ends. The DNA of the CDR3 is TGTGCCAGCAGCTCTTACAGGGTTCGCTATGGCTACACCTTC. This translates into CASSSYRVRYGYTF.

This chain links TRBV15 with TRBJ2-7; D may be TRBD1 (6 bases). The CDR3 extends over 13 amino acids. Germline V gives CDR1 LNHNV, CDR2 YYDKDF (reference sequence). V lost 5 bases and J 4 bases, leaving 12 bases between the germline ends. The CDR3 is CATSADRSYEQYF. The CDR3 nucleotides read TGTGCCACCAGCGCCGACAGGTCGTACGAGCAGTACTTC.

Only one count was recorded for this clone. The chain uses TRBV7-9 and TRBJ2-7, with TRBD2 matching over 10 bases. The CDR3 has 16 amino acids. V was pared by 1 base and J by 6 bases, with 9 bases of the junction left unmatched. Germline V CDR1 and CDR2: SEHNR, FQNEAQ (reference sequence). Here the CDR3 DNA reads TGTGCCAGCAGCTTAGGCCTAGCGGGGGCCTCACTCGAGCAGTACTTC. Translated: CASSLGLAGASLEQYF.

The chain links TRBV2 to TRBJ2-4, with 7 bases matching TRBD1. Unmatched junction bases numbered 9, after V lost 7 bases and J lost 0 bases. This CDR3 contains 16 residues. The germline V gene encodes CDR1 SNHLY and CDR2 FYNNEI. CDR3 bases: TGTGCCAGCAAACCGGGACAGCAAATAGCCAAAAACATTCAGTACTTC. It is translated as CASKPGQQIAKNIQYF.

The rearrangement links TRBV9 to TRBJ2-5; weak D call: TRBD2 (7 bases). V was trimmed by 2 bases and J by 3 bases, leaving 11 bases between them. CDR1 is SGDLS and CDR2 is YYNGEE in the germline V gene. This CDR3 region has 14 residues. CDR3 DNA: TGTGCCAGCAGCGTGGAGGGGGGGAAAGAGACCCAGTACTTC. Translated, it gives CASSVEGGKETQYF. The whole variable domain, remainder taken from reference TRBV9 and TRBJ2-5, is DSGVTQTPKHLITATGQRVTLRCSPRSGDLSVYWYQQSLDQGLQFLIQYYNGEERAKGNILERFSAQQFPDLHSELNLSSLELGDSALYFCASSVEGGKETQYFGPGTRLLVL.

The chain carries TRBV7-9 and TRBJ2-3, with D possibly TRBD1 on 6 matching bases. The V gene lost 5 bases and the J gene lost 2 bases, with 14 bases spanning the gap. Per germline, CDR1 SEHNR and CDR2 FQNEAQ (reference sequence). The CDR3 has 15 residues. CDR3 loop: CASSPDRSNTDTQYF. The CDR3 nucleotides read TGTGCCAGCAGCCCCGACAGGTCGAACACAGATACGCAGTATTTT.